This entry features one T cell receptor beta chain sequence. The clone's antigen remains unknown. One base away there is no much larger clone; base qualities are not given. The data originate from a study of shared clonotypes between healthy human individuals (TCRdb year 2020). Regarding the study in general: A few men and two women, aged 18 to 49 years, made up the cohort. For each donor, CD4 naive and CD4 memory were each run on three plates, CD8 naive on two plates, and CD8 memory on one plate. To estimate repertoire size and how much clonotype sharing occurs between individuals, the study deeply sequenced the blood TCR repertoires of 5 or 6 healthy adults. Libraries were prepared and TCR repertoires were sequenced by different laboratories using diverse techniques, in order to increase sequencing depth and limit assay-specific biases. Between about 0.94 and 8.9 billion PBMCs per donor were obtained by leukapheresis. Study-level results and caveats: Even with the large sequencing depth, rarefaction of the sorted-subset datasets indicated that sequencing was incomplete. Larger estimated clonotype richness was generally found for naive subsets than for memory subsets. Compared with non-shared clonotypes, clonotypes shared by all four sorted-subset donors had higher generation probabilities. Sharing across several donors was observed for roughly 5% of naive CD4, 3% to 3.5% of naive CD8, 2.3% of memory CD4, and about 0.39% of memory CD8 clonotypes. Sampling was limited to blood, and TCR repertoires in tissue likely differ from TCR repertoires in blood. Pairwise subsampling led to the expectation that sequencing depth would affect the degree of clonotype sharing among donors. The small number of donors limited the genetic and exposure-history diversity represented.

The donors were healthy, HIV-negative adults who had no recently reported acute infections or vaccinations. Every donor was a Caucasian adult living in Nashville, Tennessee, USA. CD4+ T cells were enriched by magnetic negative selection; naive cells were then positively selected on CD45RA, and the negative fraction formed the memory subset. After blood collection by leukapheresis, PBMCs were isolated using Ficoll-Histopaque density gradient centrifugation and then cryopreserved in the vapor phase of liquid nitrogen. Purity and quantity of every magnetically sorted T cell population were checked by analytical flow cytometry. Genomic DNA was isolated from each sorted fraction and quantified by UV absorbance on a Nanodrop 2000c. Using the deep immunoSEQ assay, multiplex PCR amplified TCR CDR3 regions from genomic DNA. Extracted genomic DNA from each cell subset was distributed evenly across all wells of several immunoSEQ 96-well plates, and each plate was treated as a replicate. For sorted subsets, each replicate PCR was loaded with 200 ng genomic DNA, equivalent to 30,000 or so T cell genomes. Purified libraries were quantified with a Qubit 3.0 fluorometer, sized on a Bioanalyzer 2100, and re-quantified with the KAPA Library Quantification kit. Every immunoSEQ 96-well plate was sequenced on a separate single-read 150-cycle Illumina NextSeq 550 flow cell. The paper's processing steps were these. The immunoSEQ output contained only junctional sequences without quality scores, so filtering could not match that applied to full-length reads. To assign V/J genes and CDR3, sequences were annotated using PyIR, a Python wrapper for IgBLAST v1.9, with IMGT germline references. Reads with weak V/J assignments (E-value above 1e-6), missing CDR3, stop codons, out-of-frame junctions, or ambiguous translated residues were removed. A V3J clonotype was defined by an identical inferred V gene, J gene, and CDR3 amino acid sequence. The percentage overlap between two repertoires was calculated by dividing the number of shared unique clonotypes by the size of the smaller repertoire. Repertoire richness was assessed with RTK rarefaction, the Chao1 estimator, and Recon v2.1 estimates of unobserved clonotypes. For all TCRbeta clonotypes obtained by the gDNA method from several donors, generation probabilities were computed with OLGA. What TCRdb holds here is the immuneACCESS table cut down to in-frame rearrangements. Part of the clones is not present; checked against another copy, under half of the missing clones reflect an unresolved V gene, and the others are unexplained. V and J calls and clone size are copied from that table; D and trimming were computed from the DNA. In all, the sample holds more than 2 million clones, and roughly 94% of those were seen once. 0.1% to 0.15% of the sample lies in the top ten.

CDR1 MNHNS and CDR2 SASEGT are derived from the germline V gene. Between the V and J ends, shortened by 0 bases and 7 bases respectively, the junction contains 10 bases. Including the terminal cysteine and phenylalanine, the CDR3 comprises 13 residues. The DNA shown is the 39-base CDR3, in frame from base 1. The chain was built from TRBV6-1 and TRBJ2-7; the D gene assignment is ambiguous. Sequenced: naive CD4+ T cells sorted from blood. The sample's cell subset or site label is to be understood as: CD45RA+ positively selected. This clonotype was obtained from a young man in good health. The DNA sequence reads TGTGCCAGCAGTGAAGCGCTCCGGGTAGAGCAGTACTTC. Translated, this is CASSEALRVEQYF.